The 5 T cell receptor beta chains listed next were all sequenced from one sample in a study of cytomegalovirus exposure and HLA in healthy donors. The primer mix had 60 Vbeta and 13 Jbeta primers. Method: immunoSEQ multiplex PCR; TCRdb's copy keeps in-frame clones and lacks some. The repertoire consists of more than 80,000 clones, with approximately 80% occurring once and the leading ten covering approximately 1.5%. Material for sequencing was PBMCs. Receptors were obtained from a man in his forties or fifties in good health and CMV-seronegative.

The chain is built from TRBV7-2 and TRBJ2-3; D gene ambiguous. Germline loops: CDR1 SGHTA, CDR2 FQGNSA. Trimming left V 7 bases short and J 0 bases short, with 8 bases between. The CDR3 runs 13 residues. The CDR3 protein is CASNLQSTDTQYF. CDR3 sequence (DNA): TGTGCCAGCAATCTACAGAGCACAGATACGCAGTATTTT.

DNA for the CDR3: TGTGCCTGGACTCTCGGCAGGGGAGGGAATTCACCCCTCCACTTT. This sequence encodes CAWTLGRGGNSPLHF. V is TRBV30 and J is TRBJ1-6; weak D call: TRBD1 (6 bases). The CDR3 covers 15 residues. Per germline, CDR1 GTSNPN and CDR2 SVGIG (reference sequence). Trimming shortened V by 4 bases and J by 7 bases, and 17 bases separated the two germline ends. The full variable domain, completed using reference TRBV30 and TRBJ1-6, is SQTIHQWPATLVQPVGSPLSLECTVEGTSNPNLYWYRQAAGRGLQLLFYSVGIGQISSEVPQNLSASRPQDRQFILSSKKLLLSDSGFYLCAWTLGRGGNSPLHFGNGTRLTVT.

For the CDR3, the DNA is TGTGCCAGTAGTAGGATCCGGGACAGCGTCAATGAAAAACTGTTTTTT. It translates to CASSRIRDSVNEKLFF. The chain links TRBV19 to TRBJ1-4; 7 positions match TRBD1. The CDR3 is 16 amino acids. Looked up from germline, CDR1 is LNHDA and CDR2 is SQIVND (reference sequence). J lost 5 bases, V lost 4 bases, and 10 bases had no gene match.

This clone occurred once. The V call is TRBV5-6, the J call TRBJ2-7; D may be TRBD1 (6 bases). This CDR3 is built from 12 residues. V dropped 1 base and J dropped 4 bases, with 6 bases sitting between them. The germline V gene encodes CDR1 SGHDT and CDR2 YYEEEE. The CDR3 DNA follows: TGTGCCAGCAGCTTGAGGGGGTACGAGCAGTACTTC. This translates into CASSLRGYEQYF.

The J gene is TRBJ1-2, the V gene TRBV13; 8 bases map to TRBD1. Germline V lookup: CDR1 PRHDT, CDR2 FYEKMQ (reference sequence). V lost 5 bases, J lost 6 bases, and 8 bases stayed unmatched. This CDR3 region has 14 residues. The CDR3 spells CASSGDRTSHGYTF. The CDR3 DNA reads as TGTGCCAGCAGCGGGGACAGGACGTCTCATGGCTACACCTTC.